What follows is one T cell receptor beta chain and its context. Antigen: not known. Every immunoSEQ plate was one replicate of a subset's evenly spread DNA. Generated by immunoSEQ multiplex PCR, the TCRdb table keeps only in-frame clones and is missing some. The data show some 2,100,000 clones, approximately 96% seen once. Study donors comprised healthy, HIV-negative adults devoid of recent acute infection or vaccination. CD4+ cells underwent separation, giving CD45RA+ naive and CD45RA-negative memory subsets. Germline V gives CDR1 SNHLY, CDR2 FYNNEI. This CDR3 contains 12 residues. V was cut by 8 bases and J by 2 bases, with 9 bases left in between. The sample comes from a study of shared clonotypes between healthy human individuals. The study, taken as a whole, reports: Deeper or shallower sequencing was expected to change how clonotypes are shared among donors.

What was sequenced was naive CD4+ T cells sorted from blood. Described subset: CD45RA+ positively selected. The chain employs TRBV2 and TRBJ1-1; D gene uncertain. The sequence derives from a man aged 18 to 30 in good health. The DNA for the CDR3 is TGTGCCAGCCTGACACGAAACACTGAAGCTTTCTTT. This gives the protein CASLTRNTEAFF. The variable domain in full, with the rest retrieved from reference TRBV2 and TRBJ1-1, is EPEVTQTPSHQVTQMGQEVILRCVPISNHLYFYWYRQILGQKVEFLVSFYNNEISEKSEIFDDQFSVERPDGSNFTLKIRSTKLEDSAMYFCASLTRNTEAFFGQGTRLTVV.